This is a list of T cell receptor beta chains from one sample in a study of tumor-infiltrating lymphocytes in oesophageal squamous cell carcinoma. TCRdb processed the PCR reads anew with MiXCR; each CDR3 protein has one entry. The data show under 15,000 distinct CDR3 sequences, around three fifths seen once. Sequencing used esophageal tumor tissue. These TCRs come from a female donor with esophageal squamous cell carcinoma. CDR3s include the opening cysteine and the closing phenylalanine or tryptophan. D genes are given only for firm matches. Some rows mark clone size as missing; the rest say once, few, many or name a class of expanded clone.

cdr3_aa cdr3_nt d_call clone_size j_call v_call
CASSYSGGGTYEQFF TGTGCCAGCAGTTACTCTGGCGGAGGGACCTACGAGCAGTTCTTT NA NA TRBJ1-1 TRBV6-6
CASSLNPLVQSGANVLTF TGTGCCAGCAGCTTAAATCCCCTTGTGCAATCTGGGGCCAACGTCCTGACTTTC NA NA TRBJ2-6 TRBV7-3
CASSEAENSNQPQHF TGCGCCAGCAGTGAGGCAGAAAATAGCAATCAGCCCCAGCATTTT NA NA TRBJ1-5 TRBV10-2
CASSLGLADSYEQYF TGTGCCAGCAGTTTGGGACTAGCGGACTCCTACGAGCAGTACTTC TRBD2 NA TRBJ2-7 TRBV12-3/TRBV12-4
CASSPLAGGITGELYF TGTGCCAGCAGCCCCCTGGCGGGAGGGATAACCGGGGAGCTGTATTTT TRBD2 many TRBJ2-3 TRBV7-3
CASSPRAEQYF TGTGCCAGCAGCCCCCGCGCGGAGCAGTACTTC NA NA TRBJ2-7 TRBV7-2
CSARDRWSNQPQHF TGCAGTGCTAGAGACCGATGGAGCAATCAGCCCCAGCATTTT NA NA TRBJ1-5 TRBV20-1
CASSLDLGAGVTREQYF TGTGCCAGCAGCTTAGATCTTGGAGCTGGGGTTACTAGGGAGCAGTACTTC NA few TRBJ2-5 TRBV11-2
CASSSGFHTDTQYF TGTGCCAGCAGCAGCGGTTTCCACACAGATACGCAGTATTTT NA medium-sized TRBJ2-3 TRBV6-1
CASSTYRVTGANVLTF TGTGCCAGCAGCACATACAGGGTAACTGGGGCCAACGTCCTGACTTTC NA few TRBJ2-6 TRBV7-2
CASSEPGQGTYEQYF TGTGCCAGCAGTGAACCGGGACAGGGGACCTACGAGCAGTACTTC TRBD1 large TRBJ2-7 TRBV6-1
CASSPGADTQYF TGTGCCAGCAGCCCAGGGGCAGATACGCAGTATTTT NA NA TRBJ2-3 TRBV7-2
CASSLGGGGSNEKLFF TGTGCTAGCAGCTTAGGAGGTGGGGGTTCTAATGAAAAACTGTTTTTT NA many TRBJ1-4 TRBV7-7
CASSPGKGQGRETQYF TGTGCCAGCAGCCCAGGGAAGGGACAGGGAAGGGAGACCCAGTACTTC TRBD1 NA TRBJ2-5 TRBV14
CASKRGVVETGELYF TGTGCCAGCAAGAGGGGGGTGGTGGAAACCGGGGAGCTGTACTTC NA NA TRBJ2-5 TRBV7-6
CASSSFLNTGELFF TGTGCCAGCAGCTCCTTTTTAAACACCGGGGAGCTGTTTTTT NA NA TRBJ2-2 TRBV7-6
CASSSGTSGQETQYF TGTGCCAGCAGCTCCGGGACTAGCGGGCAAGAGACCCAGTACTTC TRBD2 NA TRBJ2-5 TRBV7-3
CASSRSGGSGEQYF TGTGCCAGCAGTAGGTCAGGGGGGAGCGGCGAGCAGTACTTC NA NA TRBJ2-7 TRBV2
CASSDMDQPQHF TGTGCCAGCAGTGATATGGATCAGCCCCAGCATTTT NA NA TRBJ1-5 TRBV28
CASSPGGGTEAFF TGTGCCAGCAGCCCCGGGGGGGGCACTGAAGCTTTCTTT NA medium-sized TRBJ1-1 TRBV7-3
CASLQAGHEQYF TGTGCCAGCTTACAGGCGGGCCACGAGCAGTACTTC NA NA TRBJ2-7 TRBV21-1
CASTKIAAGANVLTF TGTGCCAGCACTAAAATAGCGGCTGGGGCCAACGTCCTGACTTTC NA NA TRBJ2-6 TRBV12-3/TRBV12-4
CASSLFSGGSYNEQFF TGTGCCAGCAGCTTATTTTCCGGCGGGAGCTACAATGAGCAGTTCTTC TRBD2 NA TRBJ2-1 TRBV7-9
CASSEAASTDTQYF TGTGCCAGCAGTGAAGCCGCCAGTACAGATACGCAGTATTTT NA NA TRBJ2-3 TRBV6-1
CASTTGTSYEQFF TGTGCCAGCACTACCGGGACTAGCTATGAGCAGTTCTTC TRBD2 NA TRBJ2-1 TRBV12-3/TRBV12-4
CASSLAASGQETQYF TGTGCCAGCAGCTTAGCGGCTAGCGGCCAAGAGACCCAGTACTTC TRBD2 NA TRBJ2-5 TRBV7-2
CASGLGQGIGANTGELYF TGTGCTAGTGGTTTGGGACAGGGTATAGGGGCGAACACCGGGGAGCTGTACTTC TRBD1 NA TRBJ2-7 TRBV12-5
CASRYTGHMNTEAFF TGTGCCAGCAGATATACAGGCCACATGAACACTGAAGCTTTCTTT NA many TRBJ1-1 TRBV11-2
CASLDLGSYEQYF TGTGCCAGCTTGGACCTCGGGTCCTACGAGCAGTACTTC NA NA TRBJ2-7 TRBV7-6
CASSYDRGPYEQYF TGTGCCAGCAGTTATGACAGGGGGCCCTACGAGCAGTACTTC TRBD1 large TRBJ2-7 TRBV6-1
CASHIGTSGGNEQFF TGTGCCAGCCACATCGGGACTAGCGGGGGGAATGAGCAGTTCTTC TRBD2 NA TRBJ2-1 TRBV6-1
CASSLQDTDYGYTF TGCGCCAGCAGCTTGCAGGACACGGACTATGGCTACACCTTC NA NA TRBJ1-2 TRBV5-1
CASSQQLVLLEQYF TGTGCCAGCAGCCAACAACTAGTTCTACTTGAGCAGTACTTC NA NA TRBJ2-7 TRBV7-2
CASSFMDRGSTDTQYF TGTGCCAGCAGCTTTATGGACAGGGGTAGCACAGATACGCAGTATTTT TRBD1 NA TRBJ2-3 TRBV11-2
CASSRQGGGNYEQYF TGTGCCAGCAGCCGGCAGGGAGGAGGGAACTACGAGCAGTACTTC NA NA TRBJ2-7 TRBV11-2
CASSTPGSSGRRDTQYF TGTGCCAGCAGCACCCCAGGGTCTAGCGGGAGGAGGGATACGCAGTATTTT TRBD2 few TRBJ2-3 TRBV7-2
CASSDRIIGEQFF TGTGCCAGCAGTGATAGGATTATCGGTGAGCAGTTCTTC NA medium-sized TRBJ2-1 TRBV6-1
CATSEPGGPHNEQFF TGTGCCACCAGTGAACCCGGGGGGCCCCACAATGAGCAGTTCTTC NA once TRBJ2-1 TRBV24-1
CASSFRRQGARNTIYF TGTGCCAGCAGCTTCCGTCGACAGGGGGCAAGAAACACCATATATTTT TRBD1 large TRBJ1-3 TRBV7-2
CASSSRAGGTQQRNEQFF TGTGCCAGCAGCTCGAGAGCGGGAGGTACCCAACAACGAAATGAGCAGTTCTTC TRBD2 NA TRBJ2-1 TRBV7-1
CASGSGSGETQYF TGTGCCAGCGGTAGCGGGAGTGGGGAGACCCAGTACTTC TRBD2 NA TRBJ2-5 TRBV12-3/TRBV12-4
CSAGGAGFATEAFF TGCAGTGCTGGTGGGGCGGGTTTCGCCACTGAAGCTTTCTTT NA NA TRBJ1-1 TRBV20-1
CASSLSPSQLGNEQFF TGTGCCAGCAGTTTGTCTCCCTCCCAACTCGGCAATGAGCAGTTCTTC NA many TRBJ2-1 TRBV27
CASTLGAGGNTEAFF TGTGCCAGCACCTTAGGAGCAGGGGGGAACACTGAAGCTTTCTTT TRBD1 NA TRBJ1-1 TRBV7-6
CASSRLRVGDPNSPLHF TGTGCCAGCAGCCGCCTTCGGGTGGGGGACCCTAATTCACCCCTCCACTTT NA NA TRBJ1-6 TRBV7-2
CASKDRGETQYF TGTGCCAGCAAGGACAGGGGAGAGACCCAGTACTTC TRBD1 few TRBJ2-5 TRBV7-6
CASSLEAGFTYNEQFF TGTGCCAGCAGCTTAGAGGCAGGGTTCACCTACAATGAGCAGTTCTTC NA NA TRBJ2-1 TRBV7-6
CASSLASGLRQFF TGTGCCAGCAGCTTAGCCTCGGGTTTACGACAGTTCTTC NA NA TRBJ2-1 TRBV7-4
CANIHQGVAGNTIYF TGTGCCAACATTCACCAAGGGGTTGCTGGAAACACCATATATTTT NA NA TRBJ1-3 TRBV28
CASSLGGTSSREQYF TGTGCCAGCAGCTTAGGAGGGACTAGCTCTCGGGAGCAGTACTTC TRBD2 NA TRBJ2-5 TRBV7-2